These T cell receptor beta chains were read from a single sample in a study of cytomegalovirus exposure and HLA in healthy donors. Some clones are missing from TCRdb's copy, which holds only in-frame ones; the method was immunoSEQ multiplex PCR. This table holds some 210,000 clones, roughly 84% found once. What was sequenced was PBMCs. All receptors come from a woman in her late teens or twenties in good health and CMV-seropositive. Each CDR3 is given with its conserved first and last residue. A D gene is named only where the DNA matches it firmly. Where a row states a size, it is once, few, many or the class of an expanded clone; other rows omit it.

CDR3 protein: CASSPGQGEQYF; CDR3 DNA: TGTGCCAGCAGCCCAGGGCAAGGCGAGCAGTACTTC; clone size: -; D gene: -; V gene: TRBV7-6; J gene: TRBJ2-7
CDR3 protein: CAWTRDNPAYGYTF; CDR3 DNA: TGTGCCTGGACCAGAGACAACCCGGCCTATGGCTACACCTTC; clone size: -; D gene: -; V gene: TRBV30; J gene: TRBJ1-2
CDR3 protein: CASSVEGREAETQYF; CDR3 DNA: TGTGCCAGCAGCGTAGAGGGCAGGGAGGCAGAGACCCAGTACTTC; clone size: -; D gene: -; V gene: TRBV9; J gene: TRBJ2-5
CDR3 protein: CASKLGQGTEAFF; CDR3 DNA: TGTGCCAGCAAACTGGGACAGGGAACTGAAGCTTTCTTT; clone size: -; D gene: TRBD1; V gene: TRBV5-4; J gene: TRBJ1-1
CDR3 protein: CASRYNYGYTF; CDR3 DNA: TGTGCCAGCAGGTATAACTATGGCTACACCTTC; clone size: once; D gene: -; V gene: TRBV6-6; J gene: TRBJ1-2
CDR3 protein: CASSFQTGTQETQYF; CDR3 DNA: TGTGCCAGCAGTTTCCAGACAGGGACCCAAGAGACCCAGTACTTC; clone size: once; D gene: TRBD1; V gene: TRBV6-5; J gene: TRBJ2-5
CDR3 protein: CASSVVEGRGNEQFF; CDR3 DNA: TGTGCCAGCAGCGTAGTGGAAGGTCGGGGGAATGAGCAGTTCTTC; clone size: once; D gene: -; V gene: TRBV9; J gene: TRBJ2-1
CDR3 protein: CASKPRSGGSYEQYF; CDR3 DNA: TGTGCCAGCAAACCGAGGAGCGGGGGCTCCTACGAGCAGTACTTC; clone size: -; D gene: TRBD2; V gene: TRBV28; J gene: TRBJ2-7
CDR3 protein: CASSGGGAGLLEQYF; CDR3 DNA: TGTGCCAGCAGCGGTGGGGGGGCCGGGCTCCTCGAGCAGTACTTC; clone size: -; D gene: -; V gene: TRBV5-4; J gene: TRBJ2-7
CDR3 protein: CASSSRSQGSGYTF; CDR3 DNA: TGTGCCAGCAGCTCCCGCTCCCAGGGCAGCGGCTACACCTTC; clone size: once; D gene: -; V gene: TRBV7-2; J gene: TRBJ1-2
CDR3 protein: CASSLFPENTGELFF; CDR3 DNA: TGCGCCAGCAGCTTGTTTCCAGAGAACACCGGGGAGCTGTTTTTT; clone size: -; D gene: -; V gene: TRBV5-1; J gene: TRBJ2-2
CDR3 protein: CASSSTGNTEAFF; CDR3 DNA: TGTGCCAGCAGCTCCACAGGAAACACTGAAGCTTTCTTT; clone size: -; D gene: -; V gene: TRBV7-2; J gene: TRBJ1-1
CDR3 protein: CASRPTPFGAKKETSTDTQYF; CDR3 DNA: TGCGCCAGCAGGCCAACTCCCTTCGGAGCTAAGAAGGAGACTAGCACAGATACGCAGTATTTT; clone size: -; D gene: -; V gene: TRBV5-1; J gene: TRBJ2-3
CDR3 protein: CASNPGLAGAYEQYF; CDR3 DNA: TGTGCCAGTAACCCAGGACTAGCGGGAGCCTACGAGCAGTACTTC; clone size: -; D gene: TRBD2; V gene: TRBV19; J gene: TRBJ2-7
CDR3 protein: CASSQTRTTGSNEKLFF; CDR3 DNA: TGCGCCAGCAGCCAGACGCGGACAACCGGGTCGAACGAAAAACTGTTTTTT; clone size: -; D gene: -; V gene: TRBV5-1; J gene: TRBJ1-4
CDR3 protein: CASRGGGLNYGYTF; CDR3 DNA: TGTGCCAGCAGAGGGGGAGGGCTTAACTATGGCTACACCTTC; clone size: -; D gene: -; V gene: TRBV28; J gene: TRBJ1-2
CDR3 protein: CASSLRGQGILPDTQYF; CDR3 DNA: TGTGCCAGCAGCTTACGGGGACAGGGAATCCTCCCAGATACGCAGTATTTT; clone size: -; D gene: TRBD1; V gene: TRBV5-4; J gene: TRBJ2-3
CDR3 protein: CASSLEALYNEQFF; CDR3 DNA: TGCGCCAGCAGCTTGGAAGCACTGTACAATGAGCAGTTCTTC; clone size: -; D gene: -; V gene: TRBV5-1; J gene: TRBJ2-1
CDR3 protein: CASKYPYFQETQYF; CDR3 DNA: TGTGCCAGCAAGTATCCGTACTTCCAAGAGACCCAGTACTTC; clone size: once; D gene: -; V gene: TRBV2; J gene: TRBJ2-5
CDR3 protein: CASSSGQGHNEQFF; CDR3 DNA: TGTGCCAGCAGCTCGGGACAGGGTCACAATGAGCAGTTCTTC; clone size: -; D gene: TRBD1; V gene: TRBV5-4; J gene: TRBJ2-1
CDR3 protein: CASSLEERGTQYF; CDR3 DNA: TGTGCCAGCAGCTTAGAGGAGCGAGGGACCCAGTACTTC; clone size: many; D gene: -; V gene: TRBV7-2; J gene: TRBJ2-5
CDR3 protein: CASSGRGLYDEKLFF; CDR3 DNA: TGTGCCAGCAGTGGCAGGGGGCTATACGATGAAAAACTGTTTTTT; clone size: -; D gene: TRBD1; V gene: TRBV28; J gene: TRBJ1-4
CDR3 protein: CASSITGSNQPQHF; CDR3 DNA: TGTGCCAGTAGTATAACAGGGAGCAATCAGCCCCAGCATTTT; clone size: -; D gene: -; V gene: TRBV19; J gene: TRBJ1-5
CDR3 protein: CASSLLGTAGGPAGELFF; CDR3 DNA: TGCGCCAGCAGCTTGTTGGGAACGGCGGGAGGGCCGGCCGGGGAGCTGTTTTTT; clone size: once; D gene: TRBD2; V gene: TRBV5-1; J gene: TRBJ2-2
CDR3 protein: CASSQGGDRGRGNIQYF; CDR3 DNA: TGCGCCAGCAGCCAAGGCGGGGACAGGGGGCGCGGGAACATTCAGTACTTC; clone size: -; D gene: TRBD1; V gene: TRBV4-1; J gene: TRBJ2-4
CDR3 protein: CASSLALRGRIYEQYF; CDR3 DNA: TGTGCCAGCAGCTTAGCGTTGAGAGGGAGGATCTACGAGCAGTACTTC; clone size: -; D gene: -; V gene: TRBV7-2; J gene: TRBJ2-7
CDR3 protein: CASTPGTGVGEQYF; CDR3 DNA: TGTGCCAGCACTCCCGGGACAGGGGTCGGGGAGCAGTACTTC; clone size: -; D gene: TRBD1; V gene: TRBV27; J gene: TRBJ2-7
CDR3 protein: CASKGAGTVVLRPHEQFF; CDR3 DNA: TGTGCCAGCAAGGGCGCCGGGACAGTTGTCTTAAGACCCCATGAGCAGTTCTTC; clone size: -; D gene: TRBD1; V gene: TRBV2; J gene: TRBJ2-1
CDR3 protein: CATSPPGGRGETQYF; CDR3 DNA: TGTGCCACTTCCCCGCCCGGGGGGCGAGGGGAGACCCAGTACTTC; clone size: -; D gene: -; V gene: TRBV14; J gene: TRBJ2-5
CDR3 protein: CASSSLDNPRETQYF; CDR3 DNA: TGTGCCAGCAGTTCACTGGACAACCCCAGAGAGACCCAGTACTTC; clone size: once; D gene: -; V gene: TRBV28; J gene: TRBJ2-5
CDR3 protein: CASTQGGGGNTGELFF; CDR3 DNA: TGCGCCAGCACCCAGGGCGGGGGAGGGAACACCGGGGAGCTGTTTTTT; clone size: -; D gene: TRBD2; V gene: TRBV4-1; J gene: TRBJ2-2
CDR3 protein: CASRLGGMNTEAFF; CDR3 DNA: TGTGCCAGTAGGCTGGGAGGGATGAACACTGAAGCTTTCTTT; clone size: -; D gene: -; V gene: TRBV19; J gene: TRBJ1-1
CDR3 protein: CASSIGLGGDTQYF; CDR3 DNA: TGTGCCAGTAGTATCGGACTAGGTGGGGATACGCAGTATTTT; clone size: -; D gene: TRBD2; V gene: TRBV19; J gene: TRBJ2-3